The clone carrying this T cell receptor beta chain was picked up many times. This sample was taken from a study of blood T cells in healthy people across ages. Study information: Template switching recovered approximately one barcoded beta molecule for every two T cells.

A second roughly 7 to 12 cycle PCR used barcoded and J-beta primers. CDR3-containing paired-end reads numbered at least 2.5 million in each sample. TCRdb reprocessed the 5' RACE reads with MiXCR, giving one entry per CDR3 protein. The sample shows over a million distinct CDR3 sequences, 40% to 55% of them seen only once. The CDR3 runs 11 residues. With 3 bases removed from V and 6 bases from J, the gap between germline ends came to 9 bases. Germline loops: CDR1 SQVTM, CDR2 ANQGSEA. Sequencing used blood. This sequence originates from a woman in her fifties or sixties in good health. The chain employs TRBV29-1 and TRBJ2-7; D remains unclear. The CDR3 sequence is CSVDLASEQYF. CDR3 bases: TGCAGCGTTGATCTGGCGAGCGAGCAGTACTTC.